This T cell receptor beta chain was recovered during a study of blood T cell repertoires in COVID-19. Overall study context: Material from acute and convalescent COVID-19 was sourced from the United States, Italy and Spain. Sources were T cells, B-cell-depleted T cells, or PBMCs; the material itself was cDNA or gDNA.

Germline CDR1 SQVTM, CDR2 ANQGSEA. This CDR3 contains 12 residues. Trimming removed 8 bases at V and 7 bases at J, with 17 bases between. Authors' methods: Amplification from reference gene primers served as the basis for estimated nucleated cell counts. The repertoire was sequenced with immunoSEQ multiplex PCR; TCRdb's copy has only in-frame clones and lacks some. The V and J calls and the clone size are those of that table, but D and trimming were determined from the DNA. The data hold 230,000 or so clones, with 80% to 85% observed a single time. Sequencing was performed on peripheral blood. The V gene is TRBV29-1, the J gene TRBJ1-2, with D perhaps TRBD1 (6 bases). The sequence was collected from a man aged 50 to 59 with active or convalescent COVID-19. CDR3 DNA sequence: TGCAGCTTCGGGGGGGCGAAGGTTGGCTACACCTTC. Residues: CSFGGAKVGYTF.